Below, one T cell receptor beta chain is given with its context. These data come from a study of T cell changes during pregnancy in multiple sclerosis. Assay used: immunoSEQ multiplex PCR; TCRdb lists only in-frame clones, some missing. In the table there are under 95,000 clones, 85% to 95% of which are singletons. This clonotype originated in a female donor with multiple sclerosis, enrolled in a pregnancy study. The sequencing here drew on CD4+ T cells from peripheral blood mononuclear cells, taken before pregnancy.

The CDR3: CATSRDPRGEQFF. The CDR3 nucleotides read TGTGCCACCAGCAGAGATCCGCGCGGGGAGCAGTTCTTC. The chain combines TRBV15 with TRBJ2-1; tentative D call: TRBD2 (5 bases). Germline CDR1 reads LNHNV; CDR2 reads YYDKDF (reference sequence). Trimming pared 0 bases from V and 10 bases from J, leaving 10 bases between. The CDR3 covers 13 residues.